These T cell receptor beta chains were read from a single sample in a study of blood T cells in healthy people across ages. Using its own MiXCR run on the 5' RACE reads, TCRdb lists one record per CDR3 protein. This sample has 890,000 or so distinct CDR3 sequences, with 55% to 65% found just once. The material sequenced was blood. The receptors derive from a man aged 25-45 years in good health. Each CDR3 is given with its conserved first and last residue. Only some rows state a clone size, as once, few, many or a class for expanded clones.

clone_size | v_call | cdr3_aa
NA | TRBV20-1 | CSADRGINTEAFF
many | TRBV5-1 | CASSWASPRDTEAFF
NA | TRBV3-1 | CASSQLPGQGSKTQYF
few | TRBV9 | CASSDSEAGGISRTQYF
NA | TRBV20-1 | CSARDPQGGGGELFF
NA | TRBV10-3 | CAISESEAQYF
NA | TRBV20-1 | CSANPTSGYTDTQYF
NA | TRBV12-5 | CASGATSAPTDTQYF
NA | TRBV20-1 | CSAGARGPWGGYTF
many | TRBV4-3 | CASSQDLESYEQYF
NA | TRBV6-2/TRBV6-3 | CASNPVSGGRGSYNEQFF
NA | TRBV5-1 | CASSRDVAGTDTQYF
once | TRBV4-2 | CASSQGSLSLTPLHF
NA | TRBV20-1 | CSAKYFRDEEQYF
NA | TRBV20-1 | CSAATGTGREKLFF
NA | TRBV6-2/TRBV6-3 | CASGKGGTSGGNEQFF
NA | TRBV9 | CASSPRSKETQFF
NA | TRBV6-5 | CASSYRIPDSADTQYF
few | TRBV29-1 | CSVDRLAGEKEQFF
NA | TRBV27 | CASSPETTVNTEAFF
few | TRBV6-6 | CASNQARQGNYGYTF
NA | TRBV7-6 | CASSSNLVVEQYF
NA | TRBV5-1 | CASSLEWDKQFF